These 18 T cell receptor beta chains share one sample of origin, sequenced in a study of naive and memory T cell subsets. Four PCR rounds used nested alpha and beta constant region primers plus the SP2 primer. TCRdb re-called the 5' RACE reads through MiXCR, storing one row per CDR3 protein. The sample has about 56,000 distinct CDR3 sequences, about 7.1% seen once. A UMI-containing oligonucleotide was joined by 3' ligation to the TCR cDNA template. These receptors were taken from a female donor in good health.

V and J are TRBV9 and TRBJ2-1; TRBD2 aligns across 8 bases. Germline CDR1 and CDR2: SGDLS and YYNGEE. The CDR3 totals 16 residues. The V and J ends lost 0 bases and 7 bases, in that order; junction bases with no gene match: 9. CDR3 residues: CASSVAGRGGVNEQFF. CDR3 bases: TGTGCCAGCAGCGTAGCAGGTCGGGGGGGTGTAAATGAGCAGTTCTTC.

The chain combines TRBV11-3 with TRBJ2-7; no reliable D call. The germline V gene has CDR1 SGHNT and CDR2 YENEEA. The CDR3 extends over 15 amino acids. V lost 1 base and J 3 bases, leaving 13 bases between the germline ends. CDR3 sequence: CASSLGFASHYEQYF. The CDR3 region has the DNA TGTGCCAGCAGCTTAGGTTTTGCGAGTCACTACGAGCAGTACTTC.

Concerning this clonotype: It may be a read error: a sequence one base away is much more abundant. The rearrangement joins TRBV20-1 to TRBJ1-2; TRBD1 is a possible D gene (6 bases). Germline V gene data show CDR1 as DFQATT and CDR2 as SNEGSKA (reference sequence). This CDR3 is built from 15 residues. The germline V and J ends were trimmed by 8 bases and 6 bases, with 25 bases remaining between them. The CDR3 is CSSTSLWTVGNGYTF. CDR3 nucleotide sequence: TGCAGTTCTACCTCCCTCTGGACAGTAGGAAATGGCTACACCTTC.

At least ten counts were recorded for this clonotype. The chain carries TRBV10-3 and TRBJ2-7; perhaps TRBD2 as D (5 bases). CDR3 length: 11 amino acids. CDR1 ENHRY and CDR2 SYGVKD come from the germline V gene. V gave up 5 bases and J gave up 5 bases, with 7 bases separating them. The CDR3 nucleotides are TGTGCCATCAGTCTAGCACACGAGCAGTACTTC. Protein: CAISLAHEQYF.

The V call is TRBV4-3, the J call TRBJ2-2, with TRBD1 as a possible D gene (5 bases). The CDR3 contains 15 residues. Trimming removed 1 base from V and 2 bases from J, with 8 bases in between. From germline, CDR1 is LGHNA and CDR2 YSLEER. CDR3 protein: CASSQGRVNTGELFF. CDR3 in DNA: TGCGCCAGCAGCCAAGGCAGGGTTAACACCGGGGAGCTGTTTTTT.

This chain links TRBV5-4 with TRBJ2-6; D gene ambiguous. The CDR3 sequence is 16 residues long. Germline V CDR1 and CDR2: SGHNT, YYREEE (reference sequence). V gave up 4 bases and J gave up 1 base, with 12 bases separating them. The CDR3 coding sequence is TGTGCCAGCAGCCGGCGTGTCGAGTCTGGGGCCAACGTCCTGACTTTC. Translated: CASSRRVESGANVLTF.

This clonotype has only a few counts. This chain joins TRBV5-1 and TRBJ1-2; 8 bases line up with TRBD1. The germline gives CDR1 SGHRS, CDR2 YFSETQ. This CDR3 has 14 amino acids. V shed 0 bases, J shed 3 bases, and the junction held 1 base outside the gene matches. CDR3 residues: CASSLETGDYGYTF. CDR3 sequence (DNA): TGCGCCAGCAGCTTGGAGACAGGGGACTATGGCTACACCTTC.

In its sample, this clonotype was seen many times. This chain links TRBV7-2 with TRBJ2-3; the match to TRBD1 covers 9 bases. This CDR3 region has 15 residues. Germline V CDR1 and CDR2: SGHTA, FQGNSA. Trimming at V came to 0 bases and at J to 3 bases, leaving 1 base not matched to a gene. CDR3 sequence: CASSLAGTGTDTQYF. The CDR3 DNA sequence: TGTGCCAGCAGCTTAGCGGGGACAGGGACAGATACGCAGTATTTT.

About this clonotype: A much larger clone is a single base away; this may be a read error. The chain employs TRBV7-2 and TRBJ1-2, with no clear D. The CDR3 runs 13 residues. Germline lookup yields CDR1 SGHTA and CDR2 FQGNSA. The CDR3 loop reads CASSPTPSYGDTF. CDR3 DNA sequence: TGTGCCAGCAGCCCGACACCGTCCTATGGCGACACCTTC.

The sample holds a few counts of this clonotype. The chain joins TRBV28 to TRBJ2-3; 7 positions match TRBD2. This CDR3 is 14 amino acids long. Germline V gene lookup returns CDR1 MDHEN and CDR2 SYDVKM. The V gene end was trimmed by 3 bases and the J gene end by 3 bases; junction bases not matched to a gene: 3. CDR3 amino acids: CASSLAGETDTQYF. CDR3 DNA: TGTGCCAGCAGTTTGGCGGGGGAAACAGATACGCAGTATTTT.

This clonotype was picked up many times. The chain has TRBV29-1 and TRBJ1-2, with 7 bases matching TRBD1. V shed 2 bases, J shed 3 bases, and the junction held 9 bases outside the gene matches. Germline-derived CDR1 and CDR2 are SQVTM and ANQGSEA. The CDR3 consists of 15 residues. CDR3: CSVERKGARDYGYTF. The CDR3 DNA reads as TGCAGCGTTGAACGTAAGGGGGCACGAGACTATGGCTACACCTTC.

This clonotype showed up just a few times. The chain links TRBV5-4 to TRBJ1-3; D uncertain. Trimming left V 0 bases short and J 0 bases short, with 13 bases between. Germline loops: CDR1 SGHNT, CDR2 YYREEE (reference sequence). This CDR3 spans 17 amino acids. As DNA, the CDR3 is TGTGCCAGCAGCTTGGTTTGGCCTACGAGCTCTGGAAACACCATATATTTT. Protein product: CASSLVWPTSSGNTIYF.

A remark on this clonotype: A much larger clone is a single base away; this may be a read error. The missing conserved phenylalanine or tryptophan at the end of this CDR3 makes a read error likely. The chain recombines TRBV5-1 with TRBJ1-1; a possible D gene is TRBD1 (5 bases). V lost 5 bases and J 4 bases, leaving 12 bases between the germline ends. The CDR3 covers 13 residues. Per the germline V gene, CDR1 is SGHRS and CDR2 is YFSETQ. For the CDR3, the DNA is TGCGCCAGCAGGGCGGGGGGAGGCACTGAAGCTTTCCTT. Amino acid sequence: CASRAGGGTEAFL.

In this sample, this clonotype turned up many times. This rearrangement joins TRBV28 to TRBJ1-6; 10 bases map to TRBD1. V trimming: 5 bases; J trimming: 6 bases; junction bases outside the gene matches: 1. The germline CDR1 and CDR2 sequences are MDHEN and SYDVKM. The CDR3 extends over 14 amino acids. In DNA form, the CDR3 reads TGTGCCAGCAGTGGGGACAGGGGTAATTCACCCCTCCACTTT. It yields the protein CASSGDRGNSPLHF.

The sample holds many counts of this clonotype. CDR3: CASSSEDVPEKLFF. The DNA of the CDR3 is TGTGCCAGCAGTTCTGAGGATGTTCCAGAAAAACTGTTTTTT. This chain connects TRBV6-2 or TRBV6-3 to TRBJ1-4; D is unclear. Germline V gene sequence: CDR1 MNHEY, CDR2 SVGEGT. Trimming removed 4 bases from V and 8 bases from J, with 14 bases in between. CDR3 length: 14 residues.

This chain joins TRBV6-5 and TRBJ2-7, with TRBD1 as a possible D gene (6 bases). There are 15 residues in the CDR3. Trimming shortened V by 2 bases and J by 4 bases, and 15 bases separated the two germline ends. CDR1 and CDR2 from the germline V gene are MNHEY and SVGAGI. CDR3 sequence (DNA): TGTGCCAGCAGTTACCTCTCGGACAGAATGTACGAGCAGTACTTC. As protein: CASSYLSDRMYEQYF.

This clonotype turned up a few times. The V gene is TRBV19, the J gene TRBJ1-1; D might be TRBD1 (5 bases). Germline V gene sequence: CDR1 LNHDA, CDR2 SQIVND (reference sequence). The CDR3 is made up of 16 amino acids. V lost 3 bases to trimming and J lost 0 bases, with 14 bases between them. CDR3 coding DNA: TGTGCCAGTAGTATTAGACGGGGCGCCCTGAACACTGAAGCTTTCTTT. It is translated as CASSIRRGALNTEAFF.

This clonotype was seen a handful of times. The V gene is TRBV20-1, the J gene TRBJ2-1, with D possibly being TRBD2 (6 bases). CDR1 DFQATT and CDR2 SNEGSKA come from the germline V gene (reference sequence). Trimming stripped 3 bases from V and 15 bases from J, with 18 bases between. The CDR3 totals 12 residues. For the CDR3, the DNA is TGCAGTGCTAGTTCATTTGCCGGGAGTCCGTTCTTC. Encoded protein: CSASSFAGSPFF.